This T cell receptor (beta chain) was identified in a study of identical twins. The ends were cut back, 6 bases at V and 2 bases at J, with 16 bases in the middle. The CDR3 sequence is 15 residues long. This clonotype was recorded many times. TCRdb analysed the 5' RACE reads with MiXCR anew, one entry per CDR3 protein. The repertoire holds approximately 230,000 distinct CDR3 sequences, 5.5% to 7.5% seen once, with 13% to 15% in the top ten. These data also formed part of another study, on T cells expressing NK-cell markers.

The source material was CD8+ T cells sorted from blood. The chain joins TRBV12-3 or TRBV12-4 to TRBJ1-2, with TRBD1 as a possible D gene (5 bases). The clonotype was recovered from a woman aged 18-35 years in good health. In nucleotides, the CDR3 is TGTGCCAGCAGCCTTAGTGGGGCAGAGAACTATGGCTACACCTTC. It translates to CASSLSGAENYGYTF.